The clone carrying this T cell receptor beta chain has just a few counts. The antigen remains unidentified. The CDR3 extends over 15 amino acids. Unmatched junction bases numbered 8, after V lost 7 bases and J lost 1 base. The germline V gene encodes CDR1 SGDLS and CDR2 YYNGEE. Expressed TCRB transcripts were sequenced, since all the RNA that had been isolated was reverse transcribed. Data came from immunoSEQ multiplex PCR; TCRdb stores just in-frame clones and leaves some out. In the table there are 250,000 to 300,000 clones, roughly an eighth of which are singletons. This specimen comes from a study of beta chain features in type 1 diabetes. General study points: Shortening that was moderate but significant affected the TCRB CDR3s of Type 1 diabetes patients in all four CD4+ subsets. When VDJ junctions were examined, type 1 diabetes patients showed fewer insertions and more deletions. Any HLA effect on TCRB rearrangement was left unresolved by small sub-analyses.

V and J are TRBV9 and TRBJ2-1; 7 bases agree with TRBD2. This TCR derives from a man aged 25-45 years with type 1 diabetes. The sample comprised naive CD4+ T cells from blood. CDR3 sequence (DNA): TGTGCCAGCGGGAAAGGGGAGGGGTCCTACAATGAGCAGTTCTTC. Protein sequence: CASGKGEGSYNEQFF. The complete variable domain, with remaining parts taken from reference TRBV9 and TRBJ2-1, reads DSGVTQTPKHLITATGQRVTLRCSPRSGDLSVYWYQQSLDQGLQFLIQYYNGEERAKGNILERFSAQQFPDLHSELNLSSLELGDSALYFCASGKGEGSYNEQFFGPGTRLTVL.